Listed below are T cell receptor beta chains from one sample, sequenced in a study of CD8 T cells in ankylosing spondylitis. TCRdb used MiXCR to reprocess the 5' RACE reads, holding one entry per CDR3 protein. Among 250,000 to 350,000 distinct CDR3 sequences listed, 20% to 25% were seen once. Sequencing was performed on blood, either unsorted or a sorted T cell fraction (not recorded which). The receptors come from a female donor with ankylosing spondylitis or in good health (not recorded which). Each CDR3 is given with its conserved first and last residue. The order of the fields is V gene, J gene, clone size, D gene, CDR3 DNA, CDR3 protein. A D gene is named only where the DNA matches it firmly. Clone sizes are given selectively: once, few, many, or a class where the clone is expanded.

v_call: TRBV29-1; j_call: TRBJ2-2; clone_size: few; d_call: NA; cdr3_nt: TGCAGCGTTGTAGGGGCTACGAACACCGGGGAGCTGTTTTTT; cdr3_aa: CSVVGATNTGELFF
v_call: TRBV3-1; j_call: TRBJ2-1; clone_size: NA; d_call: NA; cdr3_nt: TGTGCCAGCAGCCTAATCCGGGACTCAGAGCAGTTCTTC; cdr3_aa: CASSLIRDSEQFF
v_call: TRBV9; j_call: TRBJ2-2; clone_size: NA; d_call: TRBD2; cdr3_nt: TGTGCCAGCAGCTACGGACTAGCGGGAGTCAACGGGGAGCTGTTTTTT; cdr3_aa: CASSYGLAGVNGELFF
v_call: TRBV18; j_call: TRBJ2-7; clone_size: NA; d_call: TRBD2; cdr3_nt: TGTGCCAGCTCACCATCTGGGACTAGCGGGAGCGAGCAGTACTTC; cdr3_aa: CASSPSGTSGSEQYF
v_call: TRBV10-3; j_call: TRBJ2-3; clone_size: few; d_call: NA; cdr3_nt: TGTGCCATCAGTGTGTTAGACAGCACAGATACGCAGTATTTT; cdr3_aa: CAISVLDSTDTQYF
v_call: TRBV11-2; j_call: TRBJ2-7; clone_size: NA; d_call: TRBD2; cdr3_nt: TGTGCCAGCAGCTCCCAGGGGACAACCTGGACTAGCGCACACTACGAGCAGTACTTC; cdr3_aa: CASSSQGTTWTSAHYEQYF
v_call: TRBV6-2/TRBV6-3; j_call: TRBJ2-2; clone_size: few; d_call: TRBD1; cdr3_nt: TGTGCCAGCAGGCCGGGGACAGGGGACACCGGGGAGCTGTTTTTT; cdr3_aa: CASRPGTGDTGELFF
v_call: TRBV13; j_call: TRBJ2-1; clone_size: many; d_call: NA; cdr3_nt: TGTGCCAGCAGCTTAGGAGGGAGGCCCTACAATGAGCAGTTCTTC; cdr3_aa: CASSLGGRPYNEQFF
v_call: TRBV20-1; j_call: TRBJ2-3; clone_size: NA; d_call: NA; cdr3_nt: TGCAGTGCTAGCGGGGTGGGGACAGATACGCAGTATTTT; cdr3_aa: CSASGVGTDTQYF
v_call: TRBV5-8; j_call: TRBJ1-2; clone_size: NA; d_call: NA; cdr3_nt: TGTGCCAGCAGCTTCCGGTATCCCCTGGAGGTCCATGGCTACACCTTC; cdr3_aa: CASSFRYPLEVHGYTF
v_call: TRBV29-1; j_call: TRBJ2-6; clone_size: many; d_call: NA; cdr3_nt: TGCAGCGTATCTCGGGACACCGACTCTGGGGCCAACGTCCTGACTTTC; cdr3_aa: CSVSRDTDSGANVLTF
v_call: TRBV20-1; j_call: TRBJ2-1; clone_size: NA; d_call: NA; cdr3_nt: TGCAGTGCTCACATCCCTCGGGCCTCTAGTGGGAGATACAATGAGCAGTTCTTC; cdr3_aa: CSAHIPRASSGRYNEQFF
v_call: TRBV24-1; j_call: TRBJ2-1; clone_size: NA; d_call: TRBD2; cdr3_nt: TGTGCCACCAGTGATTTAGGGCTAGCGGTTAAAGATGAGCAGTTCTTC; cdr3_aa: CATSDLGLAVKDEQFF
v_call: TRBV20-1; j_call: TRBJ2-6; clone_size: NA; d_call: NA; cdr3_nt: TGCAGTGCTAGAGATGACAGGCCGAGCTCTGGGGCCAACGTCCTGACTTTC; cdr3_aa: CSARDDRPSSGANVLTF
v_call: TRBV2; j_call: TRBJ2-7; clone_size: NA; d_call: TRBD1; cdr3_nt: TGTGCCAGCAGGGGACAGGGCCCTTGGGGGATCGAGCAGTACTTC; cdr3_aa: CASRGQGPWGIEQYF
v_call: TRBV7-2; j_call: TRBJ2-7; clone_size: NA; d_call: TRBD2; cdr3_nt: TGTGCCAGCAGCTACAAGGCGGGAGAGGGCTACGAGCAGTACTTC; cdr3_aa: CASSYKAGEGYEQYF
v_call: TRBV20-1; j_call: TRBJ2-7; clone_size: few; d_call: TRBD2; cdr3_nt: TGCAGTGCTCAGGGGACTAGCGGGAAGGAGGAGCAGTACTTC; cdr3_aa: CSAQGTSGKEEQYF
v_call: TRBV24-1; j_call: TRBJ2-7; clone_size: NA; d_call: NA; cdr3_nt: TGTGCCACCAGTGATTCCGGGACGGCGGTTTCCTACGAGCAGTACTTC; cdr3_aa: CATSDSGTAVSYEQYF
v_call: TRBV6-1; j_call: TRBJ1-5; clone_size: few; d_call: NA; cdr3_nt: TGTGCCAGCAGCCGGGGGGCCAATCAGCCCCAGCATTTT; cdr3_aa: CASSRGANQPQHF
v_call: TRBV12-3/TRBV12-4; j_call: TRBJ2-6; clone_size: NA; d_call: NA; cdr3_nt: TGTGCCAGCACCTTAAGCTCTGGGGCCAACGTCCTGACTTTC; cdr3_aa: CASTLSSGANVLTF
v_call: TRBV5-4; j_call: TRBJ1-1; clone_size: NA; d_call: TRBD1; cdr3_nt: TGTGCCAGCAGCTTGCTCGGACAGGACCAGAACACTGAAGCTTTCTTT; cdr3_aa: CASSLLGQDQNTEAFF
v_call: TRBV29-1; j_call: TRBJ2-7; clone_size: NA; d_call: TRBD2; cdr3_nt: TGCAGCGTTGGAGGAAGAGCGGGGGTAGTCGAGCAGTACTTC; cdr3_aa: CSVGGRAGVVEQYF
v_call: TRBV12-3/TRBV12-4; j_call: TRBJ2-5; clone_size: few; d_call: NA; cdr3_nt: TGTGCCAGCAGTTTAGGCAACGGAGGAGGGGAGGAGACCCAGTACTTC; cdr3_aa: CASSLGNGGGEETQYF
v_call: TRBV6-1; j_call: TRBJ2-1; clone_size: few; d_call: NA; cdr3_nt: TGTGCCAGCAGGATCCTTGGGGGGTTCGAGCAGTTCTTC; cdr3_aa: CASRILGGFEQFF
v_call: TRBV29-1; j_call: TRBJ2-3; clone_size: few; d_call: NA; cdr3_nt: TGCAGCGTTAGACAGAGCACAGATACGCAGTATTTT; cdr3_aa: CSVRQSTDTQYF
v_call: TRBV7-8; j_call: TRBJ1-4; clone_size: few; d_call: NA; cdr3_nt: TGTGCCAGCAGCGCCGGGGACGGCGAAAAACTGTTTTTT; cdr3_aa: CASSAGDGEKLFF
v_call: TRBV6-2/TRBV6-3; j_call: TRBJ2-7; clone_size: NA; d_call: TRBD2; cdr3_nt: TGTGCCAGCAGTGGGAGGGGGACTAGCGTTACCTACGAGCAGTACTTC; cdr3_aa: CASSGRGTSVTYEQYF
v_call: TRBV12-3/TRBV12-4; j_call: TRBJ2-2; clone_size: few; d_call: NA; cdr3_nt: TGTGCCAGCAGTTTAAGGAGGGGGACGGTAAAGAACACCGGGGAGCTGTTTTTT; cdr3_aa: CASSLRRGTVKNTGELFF
v_call: TRBV11-2; j_call: TRBJ1-5; clone_size: NA; d_call: TRBD1; cdr3_nt: TGTGCCAGCAGCCGAAAAACTACAGGGGACGAATATAGCAATCAGCCCCAGCATTTT; cdr3_aa: CASSRKTTGDEYSNQPQHF
v_call: TRBV29-1; j_call: TRBJ1-1; clone_size: many; d_call: NA; cdr3_nt: TGCAGCGTTACAGGAAACACTGAAGCTTTCTTT; cdr3_aa: CSVTGNTEAFF
v_call: TRBV6-5; j_call: TRBJ1-2; clone_size: NA; d_call: NA; cdr3_nt: TGTGCCAGCAGTTACAGGCCAGATGCTAACTATGGCTACACCTTC; cdr3_aa: CASSYRPDANYGYTF
v_call: TRBV20-1; j_call: TRBJ2-7; clone_size: few; d_call: NA; cdr3_nt: TGCAGTGCTAGAGTTGGGGGCACCACCTACGAGCAGTACTTC; cdr3_aa: CSARVGGTTYEQYF
v_call: TRBV10-3; j_call: TRBJ2-7; clone_size: few; d_call: NA; cdr3_nt: TGTGCCATCAGTACAGGGACCCTATACGAGCAGTACTTC; cdr3_aa: CAISTGTLYEQYF
v_call: TRBV2; j_call: TRBJ2-7; clone_size: few; d_call: NA; cdr3_nt: TGTGCCAGCAGTGACGACTTCTACGAGCAGTACTTC; cdr3_aa: CASSDDFYEQYF
v_call: TRBV29-1; j_call: TRBJ1-2; clone_size: NA; d_call: NA; cdr3_nt: TGCAGCGCGGGAGGGACATCCCATGGCTACACCTTC; cdr3_aa: CSAGGTSHGYTF
v_call: TRBV7-2; j_call: TRBJ2-7; clone_size: few; d_call: NA; cdr3_nt: TGTGCCAGCAGCCCGAGCCGGGACTCCTACGAGCAGTACTTC; cdr3_aa: CASSPSRDSYEQYF
v_call: TRBV28; j_call: TRBJ2-5; clone_size: few; d_call: NA; cdr3_nt: TGTGCCAGCAGCCAGAGATTACCCCAAGAGACCCAGTACTTC; cdr3_aa: CASSQRLPQETQYF
v_call: TRBV12-3/TRBV12-4; j_call: TRBJ1-6; clone_size: many; d_call: NA; cdr3_nt: TGTGCCAGCAGTTTACAGGGCAGGAGTTCACCCCTCCACTTT; cdr3_aa: CASSLQGRSSPLHF
v_call: TRBV29-1; j_call: TRBJ2-1; clone_size: many; d_call: NA; cdr3_nt: TGCAGCGGAGGGGCTGATAATGAGCAGTTCTTC; cdr3_aa: CSGGADNEQFF
v_call: TRBV6-2/TRBV6-3; j_call: TRBJ2-7; clone_size: NA; d_call: NA; cdr3_nt: TGTGCCAGCAGTTTGGTTAGCGTTCCGGAGCAGTACTTC; cdr3_aa: CASSLVSVPEQYF
v_call: TRBV4-2; j_call: TRBJ2-7; clone_size: NA; d_call: TRBD2; cdr3_nt: TGTGCCAGCAGCCAAGGGAAGGGAGGGCTCGGCGAGCAGTACTTC; cdr3_aa: CASSQGKGGLGEQYF
v_call: TRBV19; j_call: TRBJ2-5; clone_size: few; d_call: TRBD2; cdr3_nt: TGTGCCAGTAGTCCGGTAGCGGGAGAGACCCAGTACTTC; cdr3_aa: CASSPVAGETQYF
v_call: TRBV5-1; j_call: TRBJ2-3; clone_size: few; d_call: NA; cdr3_nt: TGCGCCAGCAGCATTGGAGGCGTAGACACAGATACGCAGTATTTT; cdr3_aa: CASSIGGVDTDTQYF
v_call: TRBV4-3; j_call: TRBJ2-3; clone_size: few; d_call: NA; cdr3_nt: TGCGCCCTTGGGAGAGGGACAGATACGCAGTATTTT; cdr3_aa: CALGRGTDTQYF
v_call: TRBV6-5; j_call: TRBJ2-7; clone_size: NA; d_call: NA; cdr3_nt: TGTGCCAGCAGTTACAGGCCCGTAGGCTACGAGCAGTACTTC; cdr3_aa: CASSYRPVGYEQYF
v_call: TRBV29-1; j_call: TRBJ2-3; clone_size: few; d_call: NA; cdr3_nt: TGCAGCGCCCTTGACACTCGCACAGATACGCAGTATTTT; cdr3_aa: CSALDTRTDTQYF
v_call: TRBV20-1; j_call: TRBJ2-1; clone_size: NA; d_call: NA; cdr3_nt: TGCAGTGCTGAAGTCTTAGGCTCCTACAATGAGCAGTTCTTC; cdr3_aa: CSAEVLGSYNEQFF
v_call: TRBV28; j_call: TRBJ1-3; clone_size: many; d_call: TRBD1; cdr3_nt: TGTGCCAGCAGTAGACCGGGACAGGGCCGTCTGGCCGACACCATATATTTT; cdr3_aa: CASSRPGQGRLADTIYF
v_call: TRBV6-5; j_call: TRBJ1-1; clone_size: NA; d_call: NA; cdr3_nt: TGTGCCAGCAGTTACAAAGGCAGTTTCCCCAACACTGAAGCTTTCTTT; cdr3_aa: CASSYKGSFPNTEAFF
v_call: TRBV3-1; j_call: TRBJ2-1; clone_size: NA; d_call: NA; cdr3_nt: TGTGCCAGCAGCCAAGATCGTCTAGCTACCCACAATGAGCAGTTCTTC; cdr3_aa: CASSQDRLATHNEQFF
v_call: TRBV6-1; j_call: TRBJ2-5; clone_size: few; d_call: NA; cdr3_nt: TGTGCCAGCAGCCATCGTACTACCTCAGAGACCCAGTACTTC; cdr3_aa: CASSHRTTSETQYF